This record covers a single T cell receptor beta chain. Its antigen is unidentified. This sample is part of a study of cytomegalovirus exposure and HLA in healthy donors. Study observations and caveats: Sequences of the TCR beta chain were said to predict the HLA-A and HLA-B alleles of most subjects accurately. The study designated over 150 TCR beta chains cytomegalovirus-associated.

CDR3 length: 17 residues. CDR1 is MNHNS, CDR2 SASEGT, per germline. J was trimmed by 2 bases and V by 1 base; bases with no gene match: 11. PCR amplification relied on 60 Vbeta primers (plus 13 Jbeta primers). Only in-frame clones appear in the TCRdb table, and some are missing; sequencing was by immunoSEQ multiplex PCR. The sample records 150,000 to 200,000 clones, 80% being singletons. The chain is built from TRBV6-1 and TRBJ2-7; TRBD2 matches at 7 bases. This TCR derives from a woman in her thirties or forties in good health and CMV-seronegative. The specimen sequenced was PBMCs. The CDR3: CASSEVPRLAVTYEQYF. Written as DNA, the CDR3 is TGTGCCAGCAGTGAAGTTCCCCGCCTAGCGGTAACCTACGAGCAGTACTTC.